The 24 T cell receptor beta chains below were found in one sample sequenced in a study of shared clonotypes between healthy human individuals. Libraries were prepared by immunoSEQ multiplex PCR; TCRdb keeps only in-frame clonotypes and omits some of them. The sample lists around 500,000 clones; less than 80% were seen once. The sample consisted of PBMCs. The receptors were sampled from a woman between 35 and 50 years old in good health. Some clones in this sample may be carry-over from other donors' samples.

The gene calls are TRBV18 and TRBJ2-7; TRBD1 might be the D (5 bases). CDR3 size: 14 residues. Germline CDR1 and CDR2: KGHSH and LQKENI. The V gene lost 5 bases and the J gene lost 4 bases, with 15 bases spanning the gap. The CDR3 region is CASSSNPTDYEQYF. The CDR3 bases are TGTGCCAGCTCATCCAACCCGACAGATTACGAGCAGTACTTC.

The DNA for the CDR3 is TGCAGTGCTAGATTCGCAGATACGCAGTATTTT. Translation: CSARFADTQYF. V gene TRBV20-1 combines with J gene TRBJ2-3; D call uncertain. Per germline, CDR1 DFQATT and CDR2 SNEGSKA (reference sequence). The ends were cut back, 2 bases at V and 4 bases at J, with 4 bases in the middle. The CDR3 is made up of 11 amino acids.

The V and J genes are TRBV14 and TRBJ1-4; D is unresolved. CDR1 and CDR2 (germline): SGHDN, FVKESK. Between the trimmed V and J ends, which lost 5 bases and 8 bases, there was a span of 18 bases. This CDR3 is 15 amino acids long. The CDR3 here is CASSIGLGSAEKLFF. The DNA of the CDR3 is TGTGCCAGCAGCATCGGGCTGGGATCGGCGGAAAAACTGTTTTTT. Full variable domain (missing parts from reference TRBV14 and TRBJ1-4): EAGVTQFPSHSVIEKGQTVTLRCDPISGHDNLYWYRRVMGKEIKFLLHFVKESKQDESGMPNNRFLAERTGGTYSTLKVQPAELEDSGVYFCASSIGLGSAEKLFFGSGTQLSVL.

The chain combines TRBV2 with TRBJ1-2; 8 bases fit TRBD1. J was trimmed by 3 bases and V by 9 bases; bases with no gene match: 6. Germline CDR1 and CDR2: SNHLY and FYNNEI. There are 13 residues in the CDR3. The CDR3 loop is CARQGARHYGYTF. CDR3 DNA sequence: TGTGCCAGGCAGGGGGCGCGACACTATGGCTACACCTTC.

The genes are TRBV14 and TRBJ1-1; D is ambiguous. The V gene's germline CDR1 is SGHDN and CDR2 FVKESK. The CDR3 sequence is 16 residues long. The ends were cut back, 0 bases at V and 4 bases at J, with 15 bases in the middle. In nucleotides, the CDR3 is TGTGCCAGCAGCCAAGATCTAATAGCGCCGGTCACTGAAGCTTTCTTT. Protein: CASSQDLIAPVTEAFF.

This chain links TRBV27 with TRBJ2-7, with TRBD2 identical over 8 bases. The junction had 4 bases not matched to a gene; V was cut back by 2 bases and J by 4 bases. The germline CDR1 and CDR2 sequences are MNHEY and SMNVEV (reference sequence). This CDR3 spans 14 amino acids. The chain's CDR3 is CASSLREGGYEQYF. The CDR3 region has the DNA TGTGCCAGCAGTTTACGGGAGGGCGGGTACGAGCAGTACTTC.

The chain joins TRBV28 to TRBJ2-5; D might be TRBD1 (5 bases). V shed 4 bases and J shed 1 base, with 13 bases lying between them. This CDR3 region has 15 residues. Germline loops: CDR1 MDHEN, CDR2 SYDVKM. This CDR3 reads CASSSPTAPQETQYF. CDR3 in DNA: TGTGCCAGCAGTTCTCCGACAGCCCCCCAAGAGACCCAGTACTTC.

This clone has just one count. The CDR3 spells CSVEVEAYEQYF. The CDR3 nucleotides are TGCAGCGTTGAAGTCGAGGCCTACGAGCAGTACTTC. The V and J genes are TRBV29-1 and TRBJ2-5; D gene uncertain. The J call is in doubt because the DNA end fits TRBJ2-7 better. The germline gives CDR1 SQVTM, CDR2 ANQGSEA. There are 12 residues in the CDR3.

The CDR3, as DNA: TGTGCCAGCAGTTCGAGGACAGGGAATGAAAAACTGTTTTTT. Translating gives CASSSRTGNEKLFF. The chain carries TRBV27 and TRBJ1-4, with 8 bases aligning to TRBD1. Germline CDR1 reads MNHEY; CDR2 reads SMNVEV (reference sequence). The CDR3 consists of 14 residues. The ends lost 4 bases at V and 5 bases at J; junction bases unmatched: 3.

The V gene is TRBV30, the J gene TRBJ2-1, with D uncertain. The CDR3 contains 12 residues. Germline V lookup: CDR1 GTSNPN, CDR2 SVGIG (reference sequence). Trimming removed 0 bases from V and 8 bases from J, with 8 bases in between. As DNA, the CDR3 is TGTGCCTGGAGTGTTGTATTGGATGAGCAGTTCTTC. Its protein product is CAWSVVLDEQFF.

The J gene is TRBJ1-1, the V gene TRBV30; tentative D call: TRBD1 (5 bases). Germline loops: CDR1 GTSNPN, CDR2 SVGIG (reference sequence). The CDR3 sequence is 13 residues long. The V end was cut by 2 bases, the J end by 4 bases, with 11 bases between. Written as DNA, the CDR3 is TGTGCCTGGAGTAGGGACGCGGGCACTGAAGCTTTCTTT. It is translated as CAWSRDAGTEAFF.

V and J are TRBV9 and TRBJ2-2; no reliable D call. The V and J ends lost 0 bases and 4 bases respectively, with 4 bases between them. Germline CDR1 is SGDLS and CDR2 is YYNGEE. CDR3 length: 13 residues. CDR3: CASSVVSTGELFF. In DNA, the CDR3 is TGTGCCAGCAGCGTAGTAAGCACCGGGGAGCTGTTTTTT.

CDR3 sequence: CASSVTNSLAGGEQYF. In DNA, the CDR3 is TGTGCCAGCAGCGTCACAAATTCGCTAGCGGGAGGCGAGCAGTACTTC. The chain joins TRBV9 to TRBJ2-7; 11 bases are a match to TRBD2. CDR1 SGDLS and CDR2 YYNGEE come from the germline V gene. The CDR3 runs to 16 residues. The ends lost 2 bases at V and 6 bases at J; junction bases unmatched: 10.

The rearrangement links TRBV19 to TRBJ1-5, with a possible D match to TRBD1 (6 bases). Trimming stripped 6 bases from V and 4 bases from J, with 16 bases between. The CDR3 extends over 15 amino acids. CDR1 and CDR2 from the germline V gene are LNHDA and SQIVND (reference sequence). As DNA, the CDR3 is TGTGCCAGTAGCCCCCCTCAGGGGAGAAATCAGCCCCAGCATTTT. Its protein product is CASSPPQGRNQPQHF.

The chain is built from TRBV30 and TRBJ2-1; D is possibly TRBD2 (5 bases). This CDR3 is built from 14 residues. Trimming pared 5 bases from V and 2 bases from J, leaving 13 bases between. Germline CDR1 is GTSNPN and CDR2 is SVGIG (reference sequence). The CDR3 nucleotides are TGTGCCTGGGGGTCGGGTAGCGCCTACAATGAGCAGTTCTTC. Protein sequence: CAWGSGSAYNEQFF.

This clone appeared once. The junction departs from germline at one end; a sequencing error may be responsible. This chain joins TRBV7-2 and TRBJ2-5; D not resolved. The CDR3 extends over 12 amino acids. CDR1 and CDR2 from the germline V gene are SGHTA and FQGNSA. CDR3 sequence reads: CASSTPRGPRDF. Written as DNA, the CDR3 is TGTGCCAGCAGCACGCCGAGAGGACCCCGCGACTTC.

The V call is TRBV15, the J call TRBJ1-1; D might be TRBD1 (5 bases). The V end lost 5 bases, the J end lost 5 bases, and 18 bases lay between the germline ends. The length of the CDR3 is 15 residues. Germline V gives CDR1 LNHNV, CDR2 YYDKDF (reference sequence). This CDR3 is CATSGWVGVSTEAFF. The DNA of the CDR3 is TGTGCCACCAGCGGTTGGGTAGGGGTTTCGACTGAAGCTTTCTTT.

This clone was observed many times. At the DNA level, this CDR3 is encoded by other sequences in the same sample as well. This chain joins TRBV6-6 and TRBJ1-1; TRBD1 might be the D (5 bases). CDR3 length: 13 amino acids. With 10 bases removed from V and 1 base from J, the gap between germline ends came to 13 bases. Germline V gene lookup returns CDR1 MNHNY and CDR2 SVGAGI (reference sequence). This CDR3 is CAIRQPQNTEAFF. The CDR3 DNA reads TGTGCCATTCGACAGCCCCAGAACACTGAAGCTTTCTTT.

The chain carries TRBV28 and TRBJ2-5, with 8 positions matching TRBD1. Germline V gene lookup returns CDR1 MDHEN and CDR2 SYDVKM. The junction had 2 bases not matched to a gene; V was cut back by 1 base and J by 4 bases. The CDR3 runs to 14 residues. CDR3 nucleotides: TGTGCCAGCAGTTTATTACAGGGGGGAGAGACCCAGTACTTC. Amino acid sequence: CASSLLQGGETQYF.

The J gene is TRBJ2-7, the V gene TRBV7-2; D may be TRBD1 or TRBD2 (5 bases each). Germline V gives CDR1 SGHTA, CDR2 FQGNSA. The V gene lost 5 bases and the J gene lost 3 bases, with 8 bases spanning the gap. This CDR3 is 12 amino acids long. CDR3 protein: CASSRGGYEQYF. The CDR3 region has the DNA TGTGCCAGCAGCCGTGGGGGCTACGAGCAGTACTTC.

In its sample, this clone was seen once. Just one base apart from a much larger clone, this may be a read error. The chain links TRBV5-4 to TRBJ2-5; 8 bases agree with TRBD1. This CDR3 has 15 residues. J lost 4 bases, V lost 7 bases, and 12 bases had no gene match. The germline gives CDR1 SGHNT, CDR2 YYREEE (reference sequence). The CDR3 nucleotides read TGTGCCAGCGGCTATAGACAGGGGATAGGAGAGACCCAGTACTTC. Translating it yields CASGYRQGIGETQYF.

This chain connects TRBV5-4 to TRBJ2-3; 7 nucleotides agree with TRBD2. V lost 1 base, J lost 5 bases, and 7 bases stayed unmatched. CDR3 length: 15 amino acids. Germline-derived CDR1 and CDR2 are SGHNT and YYREEE (reference sequence). The CDR3 bases are TGTGCCAGCAGCTTGATCCCTAGCGGAGGAGATACGCAGTATTTT. It codes for CASSLIPSGGDTQYF.

V and J are TRBV9 and TRBJ1-2, with 7 bases identical to TRBD1. The V and J ends lost 4 bases and 8 bases, in that order; junction bases with no gene match: 11. Germline V gene data show CDR1 as SGDLS and CDR2 as YYNGEE. CDR3 length: 14 amino acids. Here the CDR3 DNA reads TGTGCCAGCAGCACCTCGGACCGGACAGGCGGCTACACCTTC. Its translation: CASSTSDRTGGYTF.

V and J are TRBV5-4 and TRBJ2-2, with D perhaps TRBD2 (6 bases). The CDR3 totals 16 residues. V was cut by 4 bases and J by 0 bases, with 13 bases left in between. Germline CDR1 is SGHNT and CDR2 is YYREEE (reference sequence). The CDR3 DNA sequence: TGTGCCAGCAGCCCTCGCGGCGGGGCGAACACCGGGGAGCTGTTTTTT. It translates to CASSPRGGANTGELFF.